This TCR beta chain was sequenced in a study of vaccination effects on CD4 cells after COVID-19. Whole-study findings and limits: Infection-derived and vaccine-derived clones contracted markedly late after vaccination.

Assay used: immunoSEQ multiplex PCR; TCRdb lists only in-frame clones, some missing. The sample lists tens of thousands of clones, 81% occurring once. In the case of this clone: Antigen: not known.

Using viral peptide pools, the ViraFEST assay grew out antigen-specific CD4+ T cells prior to sequencing. Following an approximately ten-day culture, CD4+ T cells were purified. The authors replaced half the medium with IL-2 medium on days 3 and 7. The CDR3 runs 14 residues. CDR1 is GTSNPN and CDR2 is SVGIG in the germline V gene (reference sequence). The V gene lost 3 bases and the J gene lost 1 base, with 9 bases spanning the gap. Material: CD4+ T cells from PBMCs cultured with HCoV-229E spike peptides, obtained before COVID-19 vaccination. The receptor was derived from a human donor who received a COVID-19 vaccine. The genes are TRBV30 and TRBJ2-2, with a weak D call TRBD1 (6 bases). For the CDR3, the DNA is TGTGCCTGGAGGCAGACAGGGAACACCGGGGAGCTGTTTTTT. Translated, it gives CAWRQTGNTGELFF. The full variable domain, in which reference TRBV30 and TRBJ2-2 provide the parts outside the CDR3, is SQTIHQWPATLVQPVGSPLSLECTVEGTSNPNLYWYRQAAGRGLQLLFYSVGIGQISSEVPQNLSASRPQDRQFILSSKKLLLSDSGFYLCAWRQTGNTGELFFGEGSRLTVL.